This TCR beta chain comes out of a study of spatial heterogeneity in lung cancer. This CDR3 comprises 16 residues. With 6 bases removed from V and 3 bases from J, the gap between germline ends came to 21 bases. Germline-derived CDR1 and CDR2 are MNHEY and SMNVEV (reference sequence). TCRdb redid the calling of the 5' RACE reads with MiXCR, one entry per CDR3 protein. The sample yields 17,000 or so distinct CDR3 sequences, 6.2% seen once. In the case of this clonotype: Antigen unknown. Since the CDR3 does not end with the conserved phenylalanine or tryptophan, this likely comes from a read error.

Study-wide results and caveats: For expanded intratumoral alpha and beta TCRs, counts tracked tumor mutation counts.

Time point described: sample taken at primary tumor resection. Sequences were derived from lung tumor tissue, sampled at surgery. This receptor was obtained from a male donor with early-stage non-small cell lung cancer. The chain uses TRBV27 and TRBJ2-7; maybe TRBD1 (5 bases). The CDR3 sequence: CASRPDVGRGSYEQYS. The CDR3 region has the DNA TGTGCCAGCAGACCCGACGTAGGTAGGGGAAGCTACGAGCAGTACTCC.